The 2 T cell receptor beta chains below all came from one sample that was sequenced in a study of T cell responses to AZD1222 COVID-19 vaccine. Sequencing used immunoSEQ multiplex PCR; TCRdb keeps in-frame clones, though not all of them. The data contain 120,000 to 150,000 clones, about 93% of them seen just once; the ten biggest clones take up 4% to 6%. Material: peripheral blood, obtained on day 0 of AZD1222 vaccination. These receptors were obtained from an adult in good health.

V gene TRBV7-8 combines with J gene TRBJ2-1, with TRBD2 matching over 10 bases. Germline trimming cut 3 bases from V and 8 bases from J; bases unmatched to any gene: 7. The CDR3 runs to 15 residues. In germline, CDR1 is SGHVS, CDR2 FQNEAQ. The CDR3, as DNA: TGTGCCAGCAGCTTTGGCGGGAGCGGGAGGGATGAGCAGTTCTTC. Its translation is CASSFGGSGRDEQFF. The variable domain in full, with the rest retrieved from reference TRBV7-8 and TRBJ2-1, is GAGVSQSPRYKVAKRGQDVALRCDPISGHVSLFWYQQALGQGPEFLTYFQNEAQLDKSGLPSDRFFAERPEGSVSTLKIQRTQQEDSAVYLCASSFGGSGRDEQFFGPGTRLTVL.

The J gene is TRBJ1-5, the V gene TRBV12-3 or TRBV12-4; D gene ambiguous. This CDR3 has 11 residues. Trimming cost V 6 bases and J 7 bases, with 7 bases left between them. The CDR3 region has the DNA TGTGCCAGCAGCCGAAACCAGCCCCAGCATTTT. Amino acids: CASSRNQPQHF.